The present T cell receptor (beta chain) was sequenced within a study of blood T cell repertoires in COVID-19. Study background: Samples taken during acute and convalescent COVID-19 were collected in the United States, Italy and Spain. Sample material is recorded as cDNA or gDNA derived from T cells, B-cell-depleted T cells, or PBMCs.

As handled by the study authors: Estimates of nucleated cell counts were drawn from the amplification of reference gene primers. TCRdb keeps only in-frame clones here, not all; method: immunoSEQ multiplex PCR. V, J and clone size were drawn from that table, and D and trimming were deduced from the DNA. The sample comprises 100,000 to 150,000 clones, around nine tenths of which are singletons, and less than 8% rests with the top ten. The sample was peripheral blood. The clonotype originates from a man aged 50-59 years with acute or convalescent COVID-19.

The CDR3 region is CASSYVAGGVYNEQFF. The CDR3 DNA sequence: TGTGCCAGCAGTTACGTAGCGGGAGGGGTATACAATGAGCAGTTCTTC. The rearrangement joins TRBV6-6 to TRBJ2-1, with TRBD2 matching 11 bases. CDR3 length: 16 amino acids. Trimming at V came to 2 bases and at J to 4 bases, leaving 4 bases not matched to a gene. CDR1 and CDR2 (germline): MNHNY, SVGAGI (reference sequence).